A single sample is the source of the 26 T cell receptor beta chains below, sequenced in a study of T cell clonotyping in hematopoietic cell transplantation (dated by TCRdb to about 2021). Library preparation used the immunoSEQ multiplex PCR assay. Here the immuneACCESS table is served through TCRdb, limited to in-frame sequences with V and J called. Missing clones are a known gap in these copies; in checked studies unresolved V genes cover under half, and the rest lacks a known reason. The sample includes fewer than 20,000 clones, with more than 70% observed a single time. The ten largest make up more than 3.5% of the sample. The time point label for this specimen denotes: 100 days after allo-HCT. Sequencing used PBMCs, obtained 100 days after allogeneic stem cell transplant. All receptors derive from a male patient aged 55-69 years who had an allogeneic stem cell transplant from a related donor, so the T cells may come from the graft donor. Some clones in this sample may be carry-over from other donors' samples.

The chain has TRBV7-9 and TRBJ1-5, with no clear D. CDR1 and CDR2 (germline): SEHNR, FQNEAQ (reference sequence). The germline V and J ends were trimmed by 1 base and 10 bases, with 8 bases remaining between them. CDR3 size: 12 residues. Here the CDR3 reads CASSLDRDPQHF. Here the CDR3 DNA reads TGTGCCAGCAGCTTAGACCGGGATCCCCAGCATTTT.

The V and J genes are TRBV6-5 and TRBJ2-5, with D perhaps given as TRBD1 or TRBD2 (5 bases each). Near its end, the DNA agrees better with TRBJ2-7, so the J call may be wrong. Germline loops: CDR1 MNHEY, CDR2 SVGAGI. The CDR3 totals 16 residues. The CDR3 loop is CASSYSGLNGAHEQYF. The CDR3 DNA is TGTGCCAGCAGTTACTCCGGTCTCAACGGGGCCCACGAGCAGTACTTC.

The chain couples TRBV30 to TRBJ2-4; D gene unclear. Trimming left V 2 bases short and J 6 bases short, with 17 bases between. Germline CDR1 and CDR2: GTSNPN and SVGIG (reference sequence). This CDR3 has 15 residues. This chain's CDR3 is CAWSHFRVGGNIQYF. CDR3 DNA: TGTGCCTGGAGTCATTTTAGGGTCGGCGGAAACATTCAGTACTTC. Full variable domain (rest looked up from reference TRBV30 and TRBJ2-4): SQTIHQWPATLVQPVGSPLSLECTVEGTSNPNLYWYRQAAGRGLQLLFYSVGIGQISSEVPQNLSASRPQDRQFILSSKKLLLSDSGFYLCAWSHFRVGGNIQYFGAGTRLSVL.

The chain is built from TRBV28 and TRBJ2-3; 9 bases are shared with TRBD1. The germline V gene has CDR1 MDHEN and CDR2 SYDVKM. The CDR3 runs 15 residues. J lost 4 bases, V lost 6 bases, and 8 bases had no gene match. CDR3 loop: CASRPGTGFADTQYF. In nucleotides, the CDR3 is TGTGCCAGCAGACCCGGGACAGGGTTTGCAGATACGCAGTATTTT.

The V gene is TRBV7-3, the J gene TRBJ2-1; the match to TRBD2 covers 9 bases. The germline CDR1 and CDR2 sequences are SGHTA and FQGTGA. The CDR3 loop spans 12 amino acids. J lost 14 bases, V lost 1 base, and 3 bases had no gene match. The CDR3 loop reads CASSLRRGGKFF. In DNA form, the CDR3 reads TGTGCCAGCAGCTTAAGGCGGGGGGGCAAGTTCTTC. Complete variable domain (other parts from reference TRBV7-3 and TRBJ2-1): GAGVSQTPSNKVTEKGKYVELRCDPISGHTALYWYRQSLGQGPEFLIYFQGTGAADDSGLPNDRFFAVRPEGSVSTLKIQRTERGDSAVYLCASSLRRGGKFFGPGTRLTVL.

This chain connects TRBV14 to TRBJ1-2; 12 bases align to TRBD1. Unmatched junction bases numbered 11, after V lost 4 bases and J lost 5 bases. The germline gives CDR1 SGHDN, CDR2 FVKESK. This CDR3 comprises 17 residues. CDR3 coding DNA: TGTGCCAGCAGCCGACGGGAAGGGACAGGGGGCAGTTATGGCTACACCTTC. Translation gives CASSRREGTGGSYGYTF.

The V gene is TRBV30, the J gene TRBJ1-1, with D uncertain. CDR3 length equals 14 residues. The V gene's germline CDR1 is GTSNPN and CDR2 SVGIG (reference sequence). Trimming shortened V by 0 bases and J by 3 bases, and 11 bases separated the two germline ends. CDR3: CAWSVRGGDTEAFF. As DNA, the CDR3 is TGTGCCTGGAGTGTACGTGGCGGGGACACTGAAGCTTTCTTT. The variable domain in full, completed from reference TRBV30 and TRBJ1-1, reads SQTIHQWPATLVQPVGSPLSLECTVEGTSNPNLYWYRQAAGRGLQLLFYSVGIGQISSEVPQNLSASRPQDRQFILSSKKLLLSDSGFYLCAWSVRGGDTEAFFGQGTRLTVV.

In this sample, this clone turned up once. The chain recombines TRBV6-5 with TRBJ1-5, with TRBD1 identical over 8 bases. Germline V lookup: CDR1 MNHEY, CDR2 SVGAGI. This CDR3 is 14 amino acids long. V trimming: 7 bases; J trimming: 3 bases; junction bases outside the gene matches: 5. The CDR3 DNA sequence: TGTGCCAGCAAAGGACAGGGCTACAATCAGCCCCAGCATTTT. It encodes CASKGQGYNQPQHF.

The rearrangement joins TRBV7-2 to TRBJ2-7; 9 bases match TRBD2. Trimming removed 5 bases from V and 5 bases from J; junction bases left unmatched: 7. The CDR3 consists of 14 residues. Germline V gene lookup returns CDR1 SGHTA and CDR2 FQGNSA. CDR3 nucleotides: TGTGCCAGCAGCACGGGACTAGCAATCCACGAGCAGTACTTC. This sequence encodes CASSTGLAIHEQYF.

The chain employs TRBV5-6 and TRBJ1-2; D is ambiguous. Looked up from germline, CDR1 is SGHDT and CDR2 is YYEEEE. The CDR3 runs to 11 residues. V gave up 0 bases and J gave up 5 bases, with 2 bases separating them. The CDR3 loop is CASSLGYGYTF. In DNA form, the CDR3 reads TGTGCCAGCAGCTTGGGGTATGGCTACACCTTC.

The rearrangement uses TRBV5-6 and TRBJ2-5; D remains ambiguous. Trimming stripped 0 bases from V and 5 bases from J, with 11 bases between. Germline V gives CDR1 SGHDT, CDR2 YYEEEE. The CDR3 contains 14 residues. The CDR3 sequence is CASSLVGHAETQYF. CDR3 DNA sequence: TGTGCCAGCAGCTTGGTTGGGCATGCGGAGACCCAGTACTTC.

The CDR3 region is CASSRGQGRDGYTF. The CDR3 region has the DNA TGTGCCAGCAGTAGGGGACAGGGGCGGGATGGCTACACCTTC. This chain links TRBV28 with TRBJ1-2; 10 bases fit TRBD1. The CDR3 spans 14 residues. V trimming: 5 bases; J trimming: 6 bases; junction bases outside the gene matches: 6. CDR1 is MDHEN and CDR2 is SYDVKM in the germline V gene.

This clone appeared a single time. V and J are TRBV2 and TRBJ2-7; TRBD2 matches at 9 bases. The V and J ends lost 6 bases and 7 bases, in that order; junction bases with no gene match: 16. This CDR3 is built from 16 residues. CDR1 is SNHLY and CDR2 is FYNNEI in the germline V gene. DNA of the CDR3: TGTGCCAGCAGCGGTCGCGGGAGCGGGGGGCTCGGGGAGCAGTACTTC. Encoded protein: CASSGRGSGGLGEQYF.

V and J are TRBV7-3 and TRBJ1-1; D is unresolved. CDR3 length: 13 residues. Germline CDR1 reads SGHTA; CDR2 reads FQGTGA. V was shortened by 4 bases and J by 6 bases, with 12 bases between the two germline ends. CDR3 amino acids: CASSSVSGAEAFF. In DNA form, the CDR3 reads TGTGCCAGCAGCTCAGTCAGTGGTGCTGAAGCTTTCTTT.

This chain joins TRBV9 and TRBJ2-3; D uncertain. The germline gives CDR1 SGDLS, CDR2 YYNGEE. The germline V and J ends were trimmed by 5 bases and 0 bases, with 4 bases remaining between them. The CDR3 has 12 residues. This chain's CDR3 is CASRGSTDTQYF. The CDR3 DNA follows: TGTGCCAGCAGGGGGAGCACAGATACGCAGTATTTT.

This sequence joins TRBV28 and TRBJ2-6; 8 bases align to TRBD1. This CDR3 comprises 16 residues. Germline trimming cut 3 bases from V and 4 bases from J; bases unmatched to any gene: 5. Germline values: CDR1 MDHEN, CDR2 SYDVKM. The CDR3 bases are TGTGCCAGCAGTTTGGACCAGGGGGCCGGGGCCAACGTCCTGACTTTC. Encoded protein: CASSLDQGAGANVLTF.

The genes are TRBV28 and TRBJ1-6; 7 positions agree with TRBD1. Trimming at V came to 7 bases and at J to 6 bases, leaving 6 bases not matched to a gene. This CDR3 comprises 14 residues. Germline loops: CDR1 MDHEN, CDR2 SYDVKM. Here the CDR3 reads CASTSGGVNSPLHF. The CDR3 bases are TGTGCCAGCACCTCAGGGGGGGTTAATTCACCCCTCCACTTT.

This sequence joins TRBV6-5 and TRBJ1-1, with a tentative D call TRBD1 (5 bases). Trimming pared 6 bases from V and 1 base from J, leaving 15 bases between. Germline V gene lookup returns CDR1 MNHEY and CDR2 SVGAGI. The CDR3 runs 15 residues. The CDR3 is CASSTAGRGNTEAFF. Here the CDR3 DNA reads TGTGCCAGCAGCACTGCCGGTAGGGGGAACACTGAAGCTTTCTTT.

The chain recombines TRBV27 with TRBJ1-6; D gene ambiguous. Trimming stripped 4 bases from V and 4 bases from J, with 14 bases between. CDR1 and CDR2 (germline): MNHEY, SMNVEV (reference sequence). CDR3 length: 16 amino acids. CDR3 DNA: TGTGCCAGCAGTTCTAACACAGAAAGGTATAATTCACCCCTCCACTTT. Protein sequence: CASSSNTERYNSPLHF.

The rearrangement links TRBV29-1 to TRBJ2-2; D is perhaps TRBD2 (6 bases). CDR1 is SQVTM, CDR2 ANQGSEA, per germline. Trimming took 3 bases from V and 4 from J, leaving 12 bases between them. This CDR3 is built from 14 residues. The chain's CDR3 is CSVDDQGGTGELFF. For the CDR3, the DNA is TGCAGCGTTGATGACCAGGGAGGCACCGGGGAGCTGTTTTTT.

The chain recombines TRBV7-9 with TRBJ2-7; D tentatively reads TRBD1 or TRBD2 (6 bases each). The CDR3 runs to 13 residues. Trimming took off 3 bases at V and 4 bases at J, with 10 bases between the two ends. Germline values: CDR1 SEHNR, CDR2 FQNEAQ (reference sequence). DNA of the CDR3: TGTGCCAGCAGCTTCCTAGGGGGGTACGAGCAGTACTTC. It is translated as CASSFLGGYEQYF. Full variable domain (outside the CDR3, taken from reference TRBV7-9 and TRBJ2-7): DTGVSQNPRHKITKRGQNVTFRCDPISEHNRLYWYRQTLGQGPEFLTYFQNEAQLEKSRLLSDRFSAERPKGSFSTLEIQRTEQGDSAMYLCASSFLGGYEQYFGPGTRLTVT.

V usage is TRBV19 and J usage is TRBJ2-1, with no clear D. V dropped 5 bases and J dropped 12 bases, with 11 bases sitting between them. The CDR3 is made up of 11 amino acids. Germline loops: CDR1 LNHDA, CDR2 SQIVND (reference sequence). The CDR3 bases are TGTGCCAGTAGTCCCCCCCCGGGGCAGTTCTTC. This gives the protein CASSPPPGQFF.

This chain connects TRBV11-2 to TRBJ2-7; 8 nucleotides line up with TRBD2. This CDR3 is built from 14 residues. J lost 2 bases, V lost 0 bases, and 0 bases had no gene match. CDR1 and CDR2 (germline): SGHAT, FQNNGV. This chain's CDR3 is CASSLERGAYEQYF. Written as DNA, the CDR3 is TGTGCCAGCAGCTTAGAGCGGGGGGCCTACGAGCAGTACTTC.

This chain joins TRBV4-2 and TRBJ2-3, with D possibly TRBD2 on 5 matching bases. The CDR3 runs 16 residues. V was shortened by 1 base and J by 3 bases, with 14 bases between the two germline ends. The germline V gene encodes CDR1 LGHNA and CDR2 YNFKEQ. CDR3 protein: CASSQVSSPGTDTQYF. The CDR3 coding sequence is TGTGCCAGCAGCCAAGTTTCTAGCCCGGGAACAGATACGCAGTATTTT.

This chain joins TRBV4-3 and TRBJ1-4, with a weak D call TRBD1 (6 bases). The germline V gene encodes CDR1 LGHNA and CDR2 YSLEER. This CDR3 is 16 amino acids long. V was cut by 4 bases and J by 1 base, with 13 bases left in between. CDR3 loop: CASSLLKGGTNEKLFF. The CDR3 nucleotides read TGCGCCAGCAGCCTTTTGAAGGGGGGAACTAATGAAAAACTGTTTTTT.

This clone came up a few times. The chain has TRBV7-2 and TRBJ2-5; perhaps TRBD1 as D (6 bases). Germline CDR1 SGHTA, CDR2 FQGNSA. CDR3 length equals 15 residues. Trimming took 4 bases from V and 4 from J, leaving 16 bases between them. CDR3 nucleotides: TGTGCCAGCAGCTCCCAGCAGGGGAGAATAGAGACCCAGTACTTC. It yields the protein CASSSQQGRIETQYF.